This T cell receptor beta chain was profiled in a study of blood T cells in healthy people across ages. Each sample yielded at least 6 million isolated PBMCs. Total RNA extracted from each sample amounted to at least 5.5 micrograms. In the case of this clonotype: A much larger clone differs by one base, so this may be a read error.

This CDR3 is built from 15 residues. CDR1 is SGHRS and CDR2 is YFSETQ in the germline V gene. Trimming took off 0 bases at V and 6 bases at J, with 13 bases between the two ends. For the second PCR, which ran for 7 to 11 cycles, a sample-barcoded 5' primer and a J-beta primer mix were used. MiXCR, applied by TCRdb to the 5' RACE reads, yields one record per CDR3 protein. The sample has about 700,000 distinct CDR3 sequences; roughly 32% are singletons. The gene calls are TRBV5-1 and TRBJ2-1, with a possible D match to TRBD1 (5 bases). The TCR comes from a woman aged 80 or older in good health. Sequences were obtained from blood. In nucleotides, the CDR3 is TGCGCCAGCAGCTTGGGCGTCAGGGTGGGCAATGAGCAGTTCTTC. Encoded protein: CASSLGVRVGNEQFF.